One sample yielded the 16 T cell receptor beta chains listed below, sequenced in a study of T cells in Graves' hyperthyroidism and ophthalmopathy. Using RNA transcripts as the source, TCR beta CDR3 regions were amplified. First-round RT-PCR targeting the TCR CDR3 was performed with the HTBI primer set. In TCRdb, the multiplex PCR reads were re-called with MiXCR into one record per CDR3 protein. The table has approximately 640,000 distinct CDR3 sequences, just under 45% seen once; the top ten hold less than 9%. Sequencing was carried out using peripheral blood or thyroid tissue (not recorded which). These receptors originate from an adult man with Graves' disease, either hyperthyroidism or ophthalmopathy (not recorded which).

The chain links TRBV10-3 to TRBJ1-5; D call uncertain. The CDR3 loop spans 12 amino acids. The V gene's germline CDR1 is ENHRY and CDR2 SYGVKD. V was pared by 10 bases and J by 6 bases, with 13 bases between. The CDR3 DNA reads TGTGCCAGCGAGGAGGTTGGTCAGCCCCAGCATTTT. It translates to CASEEVGQPQHF.

With respect to this clonotype: A junction boundary mismatches the germline segment, possibly from a read error. This chain joins TRBV7-3 and TRBJ1-1; TRBD1 might be the D (6 bases). The CDR3 consists of 14 residues. Germline V gene lookup returns CDR1 SGHTA and CDR2 FQGTGA. This chain's CDR3 is CASAGGGRLTEAFF. DNA for the CDR3: TGCGCCAGCGCGGGGGGGGGGCGGTTGACTGAAGCTTTCTTT.

This chain connects TRBV20-1 to TRBJ2-7; no clear D. CDR1 and CDR2 (germline): DFQATT, SNEGSKA (reference sequence). V was shortened by 5 bases and J by 4 bases, with 18 bases between the two germline ends. The CDR3 has 14 amino acids. The CDR3 bases are TGCAGTGCTTCCGGGCCTAGGTTAGATTACGAGCAGTACTTC. Protein product: CSASGPRLDYEQYF.

The V gene is TRBV7-3, the J gene TRBJ1-1; D remains unclear. The CDR3 covers 14 residues. The V and J ends lost 6 bases and 5 bases respectively, with 16 bases between them. Germline lookup yields CDR1 SGHTA and CDR2 FQGTGA. The CDR3 is CASSLLFGRTEAFF. The CDR3 bases are TGTGCCAGCAGTTTATTGTTCGGGAGGACTGAAGCTTTCTTT.

V and J are TRBV19 and TRBJ1-1; D is undetermined. V was pared by 4 bases and J by 0 bases, with 15 bases between. The CDR3 extends over 16 amino acids. CDR1 is LNHDA and CDR2 is SQIVND in the germline V gene (reference sequence). The DNA for the CDR3 is TGTGCCAGTAGTAAGGAGGGTGCCCGGATGAACACTGAAGCTTTCTTT. It encodes CASSKEGARMNTEAFF.

The V call is TRBV10-3, the J call TRBJ1-4; D gene uncertain. CDR1 ENHRY and CDR2 SYGVKD come from the germline V gene. The CDR3 consists of 11 residues. The ends were cut back, 2 bases at V and 11 bases at J, with 6 bases in the middle. The CDR3 here is CAISEVGKLFF. The CDR3 DNA follows: TGTGCCATCAGTGAGGTCGGGAAACTGTTTTTT.

The CDR3 is CASSQEWRPETQYF. DNA of the CDR3: TGTGCCAGCAGCCAAGAGTGGCGACCCGAGACCCAGTACTTC. The genes are TRBV2 and TRBJ2-5; no firm D call. The germline gives CDR1 SNHLY, CDR2 FYNNEI. CDR3 length: 14 amino acids. The ends were cut back, 6 bases at V and 5 bases at J, with 16 bases in the middle. Drawing the rest from reference TRBV2 and TRBJ2-5, the complete variable domain is EPEVTQTPSHQVTQMGQEVILRCVPISNHLYFYWYRQILGQKVEFLVSFYNNEISEKSEIFDDQFSVERPDGSNFTLKIRSTKLEDSAMYFCASSQEWRPETQYFGPGTRLLVL.

The chain uses TRBV7-2 and TRBJ1-1; tentatively, D is TRBD1 (5 bases). Germline V gene data show CDR1 as SGHTA and CDR2 as FQGNSA. This CDR3 is built from 12 residues. V was trimmed by 9 bases and J by 7 bases, leaving 15 bases between them. CDR3 sequence reads: CASSPRGDEAFF. The CDR3 nucleotides are TGTGCCAGTTCACCCCGGGGGGATGAAGCTTTCTTT.

This chain joins TRBV10-2 and TRBJ1-6; tentative D call: TRBD1 (6 bases). Germline CDR1 reads WSHSY; CDR2 reads SAAADI. This CDR3 is built from 15 residues. V lost 2 bases and J 4 bases, leaving 9 bases between the germline ends. CDR3 nucleotide sequence: TGCGCCAGCAGTGAGAACCAGGGGTATAATTCACCCCTCCACTTT. It encodes CASSENQGYNSPLHF.

The chain carries TRBV11-1 and TRBJ1-5; the D gene is possibly TRBD1 (5 bases). Trimming left V 3 bases short and J 8 bases short, with 20 bases between. The CDR3 runs 16 residues. Germline assignment: CDR1 SGHAT and CDR2 FQDESV (reference sequence). In nucleotides, the CDR3 is TGTGCCAGCAGCTTGACCTCCGAGGGGCACGTGGAGCCCCAGCATTTT. This codes for CASSLTSEGHVEPQHF.

This clonotype was recorded at least ten times. The chain is built from TRBV2 and TRBJ1-1; no firm D call. Per germline, CDR1 SNHLY and CDR2 FYNNEI. CDR3 size: 14 residues. Trimming took off 6 bases at V and 6 bases at J, with 17 bases between the two ends. CDR3: CASRGISVNSEAFF. CDR3 bases: TGTGCCAGCAGGGGGATCAGTGTTAACTCTGAAGCTTTCTTT. Combining the CDR3 with reference TRBV2 and TRBJ1-1 gives the whole variable domain EPEVTQTPSHQVTQMGQEVILRCVPISNHLYFYWYRQILGQKVEFLVSFYNNEISEKSEIFDDQFSVERPDGSNFTLKIRSTKLEDSAMYFCASRGISVNSEAFFGQGTRLTVV.

This chain connects TRBV25-1 to TRBJ1-1, with a possible D match to TRBD1 (5 bases). Germline assignment: CDR1 MGHDK and CDR2 SYGVNS. Between the trimmed V and J ends, which lost 6 bases and 10 bases, there was a span of 18 bases. The CDR3 runs 13 residues. The CDR3 region is CASSPSGLGVAFF. Here the CDR3 DNA reads TGTGCCAGCAGCCCCTCGGGCTTAGGGGTAGCTTTCTTT.

This clonotype was counted a few times. The chain has TRBV5-1 and TRBJ1-2, with unresolved D. This CDR3 spans 13 amino acids. CDR1 SGHRS and CDR2 YFSETQ come from the germline V gene. V lost 2 bases and J 4 bases, leaving 9 bases between the germline ends. CDR3 amino acids: CASSFADLYGYTF. CDR3 sequence (DNA): TGCGCCAGCAGCTTCGCAGACCTCTATGGCTACACCTTC.

V gene TRBV19 combines with J gene TRBJ1-2; D remains ambiguous. V gave up 5 bases and J gave up 5 bases, with 15 bases separating them. CDR1 and CDR2 from the germline V gene are LNHDA and SQIVND (reference sequence). The length of the CDR3 is 14 residues. In DNA form, the CDR3 reads TGTGCCAGTAGTCCAACGCCTCAGATATATGGCTACACCTTC. Translated: CASSPTPQIYGYTF.

The rearrangement uses TRBV29-1 and TRBJ2-5, with D maybe TRBD2 (5 bases). V shed 7 bases and J shed 7 bases, with 13 bases lying between them. The CDR3 totals 11 residues. In germline, CDR1 is SQVTM, CDR2 ANQGSEA. CDR3 coding DNA: TGCAGCGCCCGGACTGAGACGACCCAGTACTTC. It yields the protein CSARTETTQYF.

This clonotype occurred a few times. V gene TRBV6-5 combines with J gene TRBJ1-2; TRBD1 is a possible D gene (6 bases). Germline CDR1 is MNHEY and CDR2 is SVGAGI. The germline V and J ends were trimmed by 2 bases and 8 bases, with 18 bases remaining between them. The length of the CDR3 is 15 residues. In DNA form, the CDR3 reads TGTGCCAGCAGTTACCCACAACAGGGAGAGGAGGGCTACACCTTC. It yields the protein CASSYPQQGEEGYTF.